This T cell receptor (beta chain) was retrieved from a study of blood T cell repertoires in COVID-19. Study information: The United States, Italy and Spain supplied acute and convalescent COVID-19 samples. PBMCs, B-cell-depleted T cells, or T cells were the source of the cDNA or gDNA that made up the material.

Original methodology: How many nucleated cells were present was estimated from reference gene primer amplification. Measured with immunoSEQ multiplex PCR; TCRdb has only the in-frame clones, and not every one. The DNA was the basis for D and trimming; V, J and clone size are from that table. The data show roughly 160,000 clones, 86% seen once. The germline gives CDR1 MDHEN, CDR2 SYDVKM. V was shortened by 10 bases and J by 5 bases, with 17 bases between the two germline ends. The CDR3 is made up of 14 amino acids. Sequenced sample: peripheral blood. The chain couples TRBV28 to TRBJ2-2; a possible D gene is TRBD1 (5 bases). The TCR was taken from a man aged 18-30 years with acute or convalescent COVID-19. CDR3 region: CATNGRVETGELFF. The CDR3 DNA reads as TGTGCCACGAACGGCAGGGTAGAAACCGGGGAGCTGTTTTTT.